These 19 T cell receptor beta chains were all obtained from the same sample, sequenced in a study of shared clonotypes between healthy human individuals. Measured with immunoSEQ multiplex PCR; TCRdb has only the in-frame clones, and not every one. The data show approximately 940,000 clones, 76% seen once. Input material: memory CD4+ T cells sorted from blood. Subset here: CD45RA-negative fraction. The origin of the receptors is a young man in good health.

V usage is TRBV28 and J usage is TRBJ1-2; no definite D call. Germline V gives CDR1 MDHEN, CDR2 SYDVKM. The CDR3 has 13 residues. Trimming stripped 5 bases from V and 7 bases from J, with 14 bases between. CDR3 sequence reads: CASSQPRASGYTF. CDR3 bases: TGTGCCAGCAGTCAACCCCGGGCCAGTGGCTACACCTTC.

This chain links TRBV11-3 with TRBJ2-7, with TRBD1 matching over 7 bases. Germline CDR1 and CDR2: SGHNT and YENEEA. The CDR3 consists of 15 residues. The V segment lost 5 bases and the J segment 2 bases; nucleotides outside the gene matches: 9. As DNA, the CDR3 is TGTGCCAGCAGCCCGAGACAGGGAGCCACCTACGAGCAGTACTTC. This translates into CASSPRQGATYEQYF.

This clone was seen once. The rearrangement links TRBV7-9 to TRBJ1-2, with D hard to call. Per germline, CDR1 SEHNR and CDR2 FQNEAQ (reference sequence). Trimming pared 3 bases from V and 2 bases from J, leaving 13 bases between. The CDR3 runs to 15 residues. CDR3 region: CASSFDLAGNYGYTF. DNA for the CDR3: TGTGCCAGCAGCTTTGACCTAGCAGGCAACTATGGCTACACCTTC.

The table lists this clone with a few counts. The CDR3 DNA reads as TGTGCCAGCAGCTCTGAAGGGGGACTAGAGACCCAGTACTTC. This translates into CASSSEGGLETQYF. The chain links TRBV11-2 to TRBJ2-5; possibly TRBD1 or TRBD2 for D (6 bases each). With 4 bases removed from V and 4 bases from J, the gap between germline ends came to 13 bases. Germline values: CDR1 SGHAT, CDR2 FQNNGV. This CDR3 contains 14 residues.

The chain carries TRBV5-1 and TRBJ2-3; 7 bases match TRBD2. Looked up from germline, CDR1 is SGHRS and CDR2 is YFSETQ. V dropped 1 base and J dropped 4; count of bases not matched to a gene: 6. This CDR3 region has 15 residues. The CDR3, as DNA: TGCGCCAGCAGCTTGTTTAGCGGGCCTTCAGATACGCAGTATTTT. Its protein product is CASSLFSGPSDTQYF.

V gene TRBV7-9 combines with J gene TRBJ2-1, with 13 bases identical to TRBD2. V shed 3 bases, J shed 0 bases, and the junction held 5 bases outside the gene matches. This CDR3 comprises 18 residues. CDR1 is SEHNR, CDR2 FQNEAQ, per germline (reference sequence). The CDR3 DNA is TGTGCCAGCAGCTTCGGACTAGCGGGGGACTTCTCCTACAATGAGCAGTTCTTC. Its protein is CASSFGLAGDFSYNEQFF.

J is TRBJ1-3 and V is TRBV19; D is ambiguous. The CDR3 runs 12 residues. V gave up 4 bases and J gave up 1 base, with 2 bases separating them. In germline, CDR1 is LNHDA, CDR2 SQIVND (reference sequence). The CDR3 loop reads CASSKSGNTIYF. Written as DNA, the CDR3 is TGTGCCAGTAGTAAATCTGGAAACACCATATATTTT.

The J gene is TRBJ1-4, the V gene TRBV15; 8 bases match TRBD1. The CDR3 spans 20 residues. Germline assignment: CDR1 LNHNV and CDR2 YYDKDF (reference sequence). V gave up 5 bases and J gave up 7 bases; unmatched junction bases: 24. The CDR3 loop is CATSRRLGTGTISGSEKLFF. CDR3 DNA sequence: TGTGCCACCAGCCGCCGACTCGGGACAGGCACAATCTCCGGCAGTGAAAAACTGTTTTTT. The full variable domain, rest sourced from reference TRBV15 and TRBJ1-4, is DAMVIQNPRYQVTQFGKPVTLSCSQTLNHNVMYWYQQKSSQAPKLLFHYYDKDFNNEADTPDNFQSRRPNTSFCFLDIRSPGLGDTAMYLCATSRRLGTGTISGSEKLFFGSGTQLSVL.

The chain links TRBV19 to TRBJ1-2; 8 bases map to TRBD1. V gave up 3 bases and J gave up 4 bases; unmatched junction bases: 7. The CDR3 is 15 amino acids. Germline assignment: CDR1 LNHDA and CDR2 SQIVND (reference sequence). The CDR3 protein is CASSMSDRALYGYTF. In DNA form, the CDR3 reads TGTGCCAGTAGTATGTCGGACAGGGCTCTCTATGGCTACACCTTC.

The chain is built from TRBV7-5 and TRBJ1-1; the table's D call of TRBD1 was not tested on the DNA. TRBV7-5 is flagged as a pseudogene. CDR3 length: 14 amino acids. This CDR3 reads CARIAQALNTEAFF. The CDR3 region has the DNA TGTGCCAGAATCGCTCAGGCCCTGAACACTGAAGCTTTCTTT.

The V call is TRBV19, the J call TRBJ2-6; 10 bases fit TRBD2. The CDR3 is made up of 16 amino acids. V shed 7 bases, J shed 1 base, and the junction held 4 bases outside the gene matches. Germline CDR1 and CDR2: LNHDA and SQIVND (reference sequence). The CDR3 here is CASTRLAGSGANVLTF. CDR3 coding DNA: TGTGCCAGTACTAGACTAGCGGGTTCTGGGGCCAACGTCCTGACTTTC.

This chain connects TRBV29-1 to TRBJ1-1, with D maybe TRBD1 (6 bases). CDR3 length: 14 residues. V was clipped by 4 bases and J by 0 bases, with 12 bases between them. Germline V gives CDR1 SQVTM, CDR2 ANQGSEA. CDR3 in amino acids: CSVVGGKLNTEAFF. The CDR3 region has the DNA TGCAGCGTTGTAGGGGGGAAACTGAACACTGAAGCTTTCTTT.

Of note for this clone: This may be a read error: a much more frequent sequence differs by one nucleotide. V gene TRBV29-1 combines with J gene TRBJ2-1, with 9 bases that match TRBD2. Per the germline V gene, CDR1 is SQVTM and CDR2 is ANQGSEA. This CDR3 is built from 13 residues. With V trimmed by 5 bases and J by 9 bases, 8 bases remained unmatched. The CDR3 DNA reads as TGCAGCGTTCTTGGGCTAGCGGGGAGTGAGCAGTTCTTC. It is translated as CSVLGLAGSEQFF.

The V call is TRBV6-5, the J call TRBJ2-7; D remains ambiguous. V was clipped by 6 bases and J by 0 bases, with 6 bases between them. Per the germline V gene, CDR1 is MNHEY and CDR2 is SVGAGI. CDR3 size: 12 residues. The CDR3 DNA reads as TGTGCCAGCAGGGACCGCTCCTACGAGCAGTACTTC. Translating it yields CASRDRSYEQYF.

This chain connects TRBV9 to TRBJ2-5; 10 bases fit TRBD1. Germline CDR1 is SGDLS and CDR2 is YYNGEE. The CDR3 is 15 amino acids. Trimming cost V 2 bases and J 1 base; bases outside gene matches: 2. CDR3 loop: CASSVRDRGQETQYF. CDR3 nucleotides: TGTGCCAGCAGCGTCCGGGACAGGGGCCAAGAGACCCAGTACTTC.

The V call is TRBV5-5, the J call TRBJ2-2; 11 bases are shared with TRBD2. There are 18 residues in the CDR3. Germline V gene sequence: CDR1 SGHKS, CDR2 YYEKEE (reference sequence). V shed 0 bases and J 1 base; nucleotides not matched to a gene: 5. The CDR3 sequence: CASSLASGGPRNTGELFF. The CDR3, as DNA: TGTGCCAGCAGCTTGGCTAGCGGGGGGCCTCGGAACACCGGGGAGCTGTTTTTT.

The rearrangement links TRBV7-8 to TRBJ2-7, with D tentatively TRBD2 (5 bases). The germline V and J ends were trimmed by 1 base and 2 bases, with 9 bases remaining between them. CDR1 and CDR2 (germline): SGHVS, FQNEAQ. The CDR3 extends over 14 amino acids. CDR3 loop: CASSLVGEAYEQYF. In DNA form, the CDR3 reads TGTGCCAGCAGCTTAGTCGGGGAAGCCTACGAGCAGTACTTC.

For the CDR3, the DNA is TGTGCCAGCAGCTTAATGGGCCCGAACACTGAAGCTTTCTTT. Protein product: CASSLMGPNTEAFF. The V call is TRBV7-2, the J call TRBJ1-1; D uncertain. Trimming removed 2 bases at V and 1 base at J, with 8 bases between. Germline values: CDR1 SGHTA, CDR2 FQGNSA. The CDR3 runs 14 residues.

The J gene is TRBJ2-7, the V gene TRBV15, with 12 bases fitting TRBD1. Germline V gene sequence: CDR1 LNHNV, CDR2 YYDKDF (reference sequence). J gave up 5 bases and V 1 base, and 0 bases lay outside the gene matches. This CDR3 region has 14 residues. CDR3 protein: CATSRGDRGHEQYF. In DNA, the CDR3 is TGTGCCACCAGCAGAGGGGACAGGGGGCACGAGCAGTACTTC.